The 13 T cell receptor beta chains listed next were all sequenced from one sample in a study of CD8 T cells in Susac syndrome. Reverse transcription of roughly 0.5 to 1 ug RNA was carried out with random hexamers. Each CDR3 protein gets one entry after TCRdb re-called the immunoSEQ multiplex PCR reads with MiXCR. The table has about 300,000 distinct CDR3 sequences, about 88% seen once. Material: CD8+ T cells from PBMCs. These receptors came from a human donor with multiple sclerosis.

The chain joins TRBV5-4 to TRBJ2-7, with 8 nucleotides matching TRBD1. The V segment lost 0 bases and the J segment 4 bases; nucleotides outside the gene matches: 6. This CDR3 contains 15 residues. Germline V gene lookup returns CDR1 SGHNT and CDR2 YYREEE (reference sequence). The CDR3 DNA reads as TGTGCCAGCAGCTTGGACGGGACAGGTACTTACGAGCAGTACTTC. It encodes CASSLDGTGTYEQYF.

As concerns this clonotype: Germline and junction disagree at one end, which may indicate a read error. This rearrangement joins TRBV2 to TRBJ2-1; D perhaps matches TRBD2 (5 bases). Looked up from germline, CDR1 is SNHLY and CDR2 is FYNNEI. The CDR3 is made up of 14 amino acids. CDR3 in amino acids: CASSVLDSNNEQFF. The CDR3, as DNA: TGTGCCAGCAGTGTCTTGGACTCCAACAATGAGCAGTTCTTC.

Comments on this clonotype: At one end, the junction sequence differs from germline, possibly due to a read error. This chain joins TRBV28 and TRBJ2-2; no clear D gene. From germline, CDR1 is MDHEN and CDR2 SYDVKM. This CDR3 spans 13 amino acids. The CDR3 protein is CASSLYGTGELFF. CDR3 coding DNA: TGTGCCAGCAGCTTATATGGAACCGGGGAGCTGTTTTTT.

The chain combines TRBV29-1 with TRBJ1-1; D might be TRBD1 (6 bases). CDR3 length: 15 amino acids. V shed 1 base and J shed 1 base, with 13 bases lying between them. Germline CDR1 and CDR2: SQVTM and ANQGSEA. The CDR3 nucleotides are TGCAGCGTTGAAGGCGCACAGGGAGGGAACACTGAAGCTTTCTTT. Translated: CSVEGAQGGNTEAFF.

The CDR3 bases are TGCGCCAGCAGCCAAGTCGTTGGCCCCTCCTACGAGCAGTACTTC. Its protein product is CASSQVVGPSYEQYF. This sequence joins TRBV4-3 and TRBJ2-7; no firm D call. V lost 1 base and J 0 bases, leaving 10 bases between the germline ends. The V gene's germline CDR1 is LGHNA and CDR2 YSLEER. This CDR3 is built from 15 residues.

The chain joins TRBV9 to TRBJ2-7; TRBD1 matches 8 bases. Germline assignment: CDR1 SGDLS and CDR2 YYNGEE. V shed 3 bases and J 6 bases; nucleotides not matched to a gene: 8. CDR3 length equals 14 residues. CDR3 sequence (DNA): TGTGCCAGCAGCGCGGGACAGGCCCTGGGCGAGCAGTACTTC. This codes for CASSAGQALGEQYF.

This clonotype has ten or more counts. One end of the junction is discordant with germline, which a read error may explain. The chain recombines TRBV7-9 with TRBJ1-4; TRBD1 matches 7 bases. Looked up from germline, CDR1 is SEHNR and CDR2 is FQNEAQ (reference sequence). This CDR3 is built from 14 residues. This chain's CDR3 is CASSFEGANEKLFF. The CDR3 bases are TGCGCCAGCAGTTTTGAGGGGGCCAATGAAAAACTGTTTTTT.

The V gene is TRBV28, the J gene TRBJ1-1, with 8 positions matching TRBD1. V gave up 2 bases and J gave up 10 bases; unmatched junction bases: 21. Per the germline V gene, CDR1 is MDHEN and CDR2 is SYDVKM. This CDR3 is 18 amino acids long. In DNA, the CDR3 is TGTGCCAGCAGTTTACTGGGAATACAAGTTGGACAGGGTGGCGTAGCTTTCTTT. As protein: CASSLLGIQVGQGGVAFF.

The chain joins TRBV27 to TRBJ2-4; no clear D. Germline values: CDR1 MNHEY, CDR2 SMNVEV (reference sequence). This CDR3 contains 14 residues. V shed 4 bases and J shed 0 bases, with 7 bases lying between them. The CDR3 region has the DNA TGTGCCAGCAGTTCGCGTTTAGCCAAAAACATTCAGTACTTC. It translates to CASSSRLAKNIQYF.

V and J are TRBV7-9 and TRBJ2-1; D may be TRBD2 (6 bases). The CDR3 has 17 residues. Germline V gene lookup returns CDR1 SEHNR and CDR2 FQNEAQ (reference sequence). V lost 5 bases, J lost 8 bases, and 25 bases lay in between. The CDR3 reads CASSPPHGSAPADEQFF. CDR3 in DNA: TGTGCCAGCAGCCCCCCACACGGGAGTGCCCCAGCCGATGAGCAGTTCTTC.

CDR3 protein: CSASGRAALGQQYF. CDR3 coding DNA: TGCAGTGCTAGTGGTCGGGCAGCACTAGGCCAGCAGTACTTC. V gene TRBV20-1 combines with J gene TRBJ2-7, with D perhaps TRBD2 (5 bases). With 3 bases removed from V and 8 bases from J, the gap between germline ends came to 20 bases. This CDR3 contains 14 residues. Germline V gene lookup returns CDR1 DFQATT and CDR2 SNEGSKA (reference sequence).

V usage is TRBV12-3 or TRBV12-4 and J usage is TRBJ2-3; weak D call: TRBD2 (5 bases). V was trimmed by 2 bases and J by 0 bases, leaving 9 bases between them. The CDR3 totals 15 residues. The CDR3 sequence is CASSLSRTSTDTQYF. CDR3 bases: TGTGCCAGCAGTTTAAGCAGGACTAGCACAGATACGCAGTATTTT.

This clonotype was observed a few times. The V call is TRBV4-2, the J call TRBJ2-2; possible D gene TRBD2, 6 bases. This CDR3 region has 13 residues. Germline CDR1 and CDR2: LGHNA and YNFKEQ. The V gene lost 1 base and the J gene lost 6 bases, with 6 bases spanning the gap. The CDR3 DNA sequence: TGTGCCAGCAGCCAAGGGGAGGCCGGGGAGCTGTTTTTT. This codes for CASSQGEAGELFF.